What follows describes a single T cell receptor (beta chain). This clone's antigen is unknown. Base qualities were left out, and no much larger clone turns up one base away. The method behind the library was the immunoSEQ multiplex PCR assay. What TCRdb holds here is the immuneACCESS table cut down to in-frame rearrangements. Part of the clones is not present; checked against another copy, under half of the missing clones reflect an unresolved V gene, and the others are unexplained. For this sample there are a few thousand clones; 70% to 90% appear just once. The ten top clones hold about 7% of the sample. The entry originates in a study of control samples from healthy donors and cancer patients (dated by TCRdb to about 2020). The V and J ends are trimmed by 0 bases and 0 bases, leaving 16 bases between them. Including cysteine and phenylalanine, the CDR3 has 18 amino acids. Just CDR3 DNA is preserved here, 54 bases in frame from base 1. The germline V gene encodes CDR1 SGHRS and CDR2 YFSETQ.

Sequencing was done on a sample of formalin-fixed, paraffin-embedded tissue. The TCR sequence derives from a female donor with lung cancer. The chain is encoded by TRBV5-1 joined to TRBJ2-1, with the D gene not clear enough to name. The CDR3 reads as follows: CASSLGRIPKSSYNEQFF. The sequenced DNA is TGCGCCAGCAGCTTGGGTCGGATCCCAAAGAGCTCCTACAATGAGCAGTTCTTC.